A single T cell receptor (beta chain) is shown here with its context. This clone has a count of ten or more. It has no known antigen specificity. Nothing much larger sits one base from this clone, and base qualities are not available. The sample comes from a study of metastatic and nonmetastatic thyroid tumors (TCRdb year 2020). With respect to the entire study: Repertoires were compared across peripheral blood and tumor or nodule tissue samples from malignant and benign thyroid patients.

No treatment had been received by any patient before thyroid surgery. The study retrospectively analysed patient clinical samples collected from about 2011 to 2018 using T-cell receptor beta sequencing. Study-wide findings and limitations: In both blood and tumor samples, malignant tumors were reported to have significantly higher TCR beta diversity than benign nodules.

The CDR3 starts with the cysteine, ends with the phenylalanine, and has 13 residues. The read is trimmed to its CDR3 DNA, 39 bases read in frame from base 1. According to the germline V gene (reference sequence), CDR1 reads MNHEY and CDR2 reads SMNVEV. Trimming takes 3 bases from V and 8 bases from J, and the germline ends sit 13 bases apart. The receptor library was made with PCR. Sequencer: Illumina HiSeq 4000. High-throughput sequencing was used to profile the TCR beta-chain CDR3 region of each patient. Per the source publication's procedure: CDR3 differences across clinicopathological groups were used to build a classifier for discriminating distant-metastatic papillary thyroid cancer patients. Repertoire diversity was assessed with the Shannon index, and tumor-blood repertoire similarity with the Morisita-Horn index. The raw public data were reprocessed by TCRdb itself: fastp quality trimming at Q25, MiXCR clonotype calling, in-frame beta chains only. V and J calls and clone size were set by TCRdb, not the authors. The sample data list 25,000 to 30,000 clones, and about 25% of these were observed just once. The ten largest clonotypes hold about 2.4% of the sample.

The sample comprised blood. The chain couples TRBV27 to TRBJ1-2, with TRBD1 perhaps the D gene, on 6 matching bases. The receptor comes from a female donor with papillary thyroid cancer or a benign thyroid nodule (not recorded which). Some clones in this sample may be carry-over from other donors' samples. The sequenced DNA: TGTGCCAGCAGTTTTGCAGGGGCGGAAGGCTACACCTTC. Translated, this is CASSFAGAEGYTF.